The subject of this entry is one T cell receptor beta chain. This specimen comes from a study of blood T cell repertoires in COVID-19. Whole-study context: From the United States, Italy and Spain came samples of acute and convalescent COVID-19.

Germline lookup yields CDR1 MGHDK and CDR2 SYGVNS. The V gene lost 4 bases and the J gene lost 6 bases, with 4 bases spanning the gap. This CDR3 spans 10 amino acids. In the original processing: Amplified reference gene primers provided the basis for estimating nucleated cell counts. Assay used: immunoSEQ multiplex PCR; TCRdb lists only in-frame clones, some missing. That table is the source of V, J and clone size, and D and trimming were worked out from the DNA. The sample carries around 100,000 clones, approximately 89% recorded once. This TCR derives from a woman in her 30s with acute or convalescent COVID-19. The chain links TRBV25-1 to TRBJ2-7; D is unresolved. The sequenced material came from peripheral blood. The CDR3 nucleotides are TGTGCCAGCAGTGGTCTCGAGCAGTACTTC. It translates to CASSGLEQYF.